The source of this T cell receptor beta chain is a study of metastatic and nonmetastatic thyroid tumors. Whole-study context: For malignant and benign thyroid patients, tumor or nodule tissue and blood were the sources whose repertoires were compared. The study's findings and limits: Significantly higher TCR beta diversity was reportedly seen in malignant thyroid tumors than benign nodules, in blood and tumor.

All patients were untreated before thyroid surgery. This clone came up many times. Its antigen is currently unknown. In the source study's methods: Across clinicopathological groups, CDR3 differences served as the basis for building a distant-metastasis classifier for papillary thyroid cancer. TCRdb reprocessed the PCR reads via MiXCR. For this entry, the V and J calls and clone size follow TCRdb and not the study's own pipeline. The repertoire consists of roughly 25,000 clones, with roughly 20% occurring once and the leading ten covering approximately 30%. The CDR3 has 14 amino acids. Trimming took off 3 bases at V and 2 bases at J, with 10 bases between the two ends. Germline V gives CDR1 LNHNV, CDR2 YYDKDF (reference sequence).

The TCR originated in a male donor with papillary thyroid cancer or a benign thyroid nodule (not recorded which). Some clones in this sample may be carry-over from other donors' samples. This chain links TRBV15 with TRBJ2-5; maybe TRBD2 (6 bases). The specimen was blood. The CDR3 here is CATSREGLQETQYF. CDR3 in DNA: TGTGCCACCAGCAGGGAGGGGTTACAAGAGACCCAGTACTTC. Full variable domain (remainder filled in from reference TRBV15 and TRBJ2-5): DAMVIQNPRYQVTQFGKPVTLSCSQTLNHNVMYWYQQKSSQAPKLLFHYYDKDFNNEADTPDNFQSRRPNTSFCFLDIRSPGLGDTAMYLCATSREGLQETQYFGPGTRLLVL.